A selection of T cell receptor beta chains follows, all from one sample in a study of control samples from healthy donors and cancer patients. The protocol was immunoSEQ multiplex PCR, while the TCRdb copy is restricted to in-frame clones and leaves out a portion. The sample shows fewer than 200,000 clones, around 94% of them seen only once. The source material was PBMCs. These receptors all stem from a man in his 60s with colorectal cancer. Each CDR3 is given with its conserved first and last residue. The D gene is left open where the match is weak. Clone size is given for some rows only: seen once, a few or many times, or a class if the clone is expanded.

TRBJ2-5	.	.	TRBV18	14	TGTGCCAGCTCACCACTAACCGGTCAAGAGACCCAGTACTTC	CASSPLTGQETQYF
TRBJ1-5	.	.	TRBV28	15	TGTGCCAGCAGTTCCTTGGGGGACGTCAATCAGCCCCAGCATTTT	CASSSLGDVNQPQHF
TRBJ1-1	.	TRBD1	TRBV3-1/TRBV3-2	13	TGTGCCAGCAGCCTAGGACAGGGCACTGAAGCTTTCTTT	CASSLGQGTEAFF
TRBJ2-7	.	.	TRBV6-5	14	TGTGCCAGCAGTTACGGGGGCGGACACTACGAGCAGTACTTC	CASSYGGGHYEQYF
TRBJ1-5	once	TRBD1	TRBV5-8	14	TGTGCCAGCCGACAGGGGGGTATGATTCTGCCCCAGCATTTT	CASRQGGMILPQHF
TRBJ2-1	few	.	TRBV6-5	12	TGTGCCAGCAGTTTACAGGGAAATGAGCAGTTCTTC	CASSLQGNEQFF
TRBJ1-2	once	TRBD1	TRBV18	17	TGTGCCAGCTCATCCCGGACAGGGGCCTCTCCTATCTATGGCTACACCTTC	CASSSRTGASPIYGYTF
TRBJ2-6	.	.	TRBV2	13	TGTGCCAGCAGTGAAACAGGGGCCAACGTCCTGACTTTC	CASSETGANVLTF
TRBJ1-1	.	.	TRBV28	15	TGTGCCAGCAGTTTCGCATCTAGGCTGGCCACTGAAGCTTTCTTT	CASSFASRLATEAFF
TRBJ1-1	.	.	TRBV6-5	15	TGTGCCAGCAGTTGGAGGGCGCCGGCGGACACTGAAGCTTTCTTT	CASSWRAPADTEAFF
TRBJ2-5	.	TRBD2	TRBV7-2	16	TGTGCCAGCAGCTTAGCTAGCGGGGGCGCACAAGAGACCCAGTACTTC	CASSLASGGAQETQYF
TRBJ1-1	.	.	TRBV18	15	TGTGCCAGCTCACAGACATCTCAGGGAGGAAAGGAAGCTTTCTTT	CASSQTSQGGKEAFF
TRBJ1-2	.	TRBD1	TRBV9	16	TGTGCCAGCAGCGAATCCCCGGGAGGGGGCAGCTCTGGCTACACCTTC	CASSESPGGGSSGYTF
TRBJ2-7	.	.	TRBV23-1	15	TGCGCCAGCAGTCATAGGGGGGGGGCGAAGTACGAGCAGTACTTC	CASSHRGGAKYEQYF
TRBJ2-2	.	.	TRBV11-3	14	TGTGCCAGCAGCTTAACCGAGAACACCGGGGAGCTGTTTTTT	CASSLTENTGELFF
TRBJ1-2	.	.	TRBV2	14	TGTGCCAGCAGTGAAGTCCGGGGGGCGCGGGGCTACACCTTC	CASSEVRGARGYTF
TRBJ2-3	.	.	TRBV7-4	16	TGTGCGAAAGCTGGGCTCGGGGATACTAGCACAGATACGCAGTATTTT	CAKAGLGDTSTDTQYF
TRBJ1-1	.	.	TRBV29-1	12	TGCAGCGTCGTTGGGAGGAACACTGAAGCTTTCTTT	CSVVGRNTEAFF
TRBJ2-7	.	.	TRBV5-1	14	TGCGCCAGCAGCCTCGAGGGGCTGGCCTACGAGCAGTACTTC	CASSLEGLAYEQYF
TRBJ2-1	.	.	TRBV4-1	13	TGCGCCAGCAGCCAAGTCGGTTACAATGAGCAGTTCTTC	CASSQVGYNEQFF
TRBJ2-3	.	.	TRBV20-1	11	TGCAGTGTCCAGCGGGTAGATACGCAGTATTTT	CSVQRVDTQYF
TRBJ2-5	.	TRBD2	TRBV6-5	15	TGTGCCAGCAGTTCGACTAGCGGGGGAGAAGAGACCCAGTACTTC	CASSSTSGGEETQYF
TRBJ2-1	once	.	TRBV12-3/TRBV12-4	12	TGTGCCAGCAGCCCCGACTGGAATGAGCAGTTCTTC	CASSPDWNEQFF
TRBJ1-6	.	TRBD1	TRBV4-1	16	TGCGCCAGCAGCCCCTGGCCGACAGGGAATAGACCACCCCTCCACTTT	CASSPWPTGNRPPLHF
TRBJ1-1	.	.	TRBV19	15	TGTGCCAGTAGTATAGGTGCCAGGAGTAGCACTGAAGCTTTCTTT	CASSIGARSSTEAFF
TRBJ2-7	once	.	TRBV7-2	15	TGTGCCAGCAGCTTAGCTGGCGGGGATATCTACGAGCAGTACTTC	CASSLAGGDIYEQYF
TRBJ1-1	.	TRBD1	TRBV11-2	14	TGTGCCAGCAGCCCCGGGACAGGCCACACTGAAGCTTTCTTT	CASSPGTGHTEAFF
TRBJ1-1	.	TRBD1	TRBV4-1	17	TGCGCCAGCAGCAGCCGGACAGGGGAGATGAGTAACACTGAAGCTTTCTTT	CASSSRTGEMSNTEAFF
TRBJ2-7	.	TRBD1	TRBV5-8	14	TGTGCCAGCAGCTTGGCCCAGGGGGCCATCGAGCAGTACTTC	CASSLAQGAIEQYF
TRBJ2-3	.	TRBD2	TRBV6-2/TRBV6-3	14	TGTGCCAGCAGTTGGGGGACTAGCGTGGATACGCAGTATTTT	CASSWGTSVDTQYF
TRBJ1-2	.	.	TRBV19	14	TGTGCCAGTAGTATAGAGGGAGTGAACTATGGCTACACCTTC	CASSIEGVNYGYTF
TRBJ2-5	once	TRBD1	TRBV19	15	TGTGCCAGTAGTACACAGGGGGCGCAGCGGGAGACCCAGTACTTC	CASSTQGAQRETQYF
TRBJ2-3	.	.	TRBV5-1	14	TGCGCCAGCACCCCCGGCGTTAGCACAGATACGCAGTATTTT	CASTPGVSTDTQYF
TRBJ1-1	.	.	TRBV14	15	TGTGCCAGCAGCCCGACGGGGGCAGGGAACACTGAAGCTTTCTTT	CASSPTGAGNTEAFF
TRBJ2-3	.	TRBD1	TRBV6-5	16	TGTGCCAGCAGTTACTCCACAGGGGGTTACGCAGATACGCAGTATTTT	CASSYSTGGYADTQYF
TRBJ2-3	once	.	TRBV19	14	TGTGCCAGTAGCGAGGGGGGAAACACAGATACGCAGTATTTT	CASSEGGNTDTQYF
TRBJ1-3	.	.	TRBV10-3	14	TGTGCCATAGACAACGGACTCTCTGGAAACACCATATATTTT	CAIDNGLSGNTIYF